Following are 15 T cell receptor beta chains from one sample sequenced in a study of tumor-infiltrating lymphocytes in primary liver carcinoma (dated by TCRdb to about 2017). The sample was run on an Illumina HiSeq 2500. Using a constant-region primer and ProtoScript II reverse transcriptase, TCRbeta-specific cDNA was reverse-transcribed from about 0.45 ug total RNA. Three nested multiplex PCR rounds, following a slightly modified ARM-PCR procedure, were used to build the TCRbeta libraries. Multiplex TRBV1-TRBV30 forward primers and a Cbeta reverse primer were used in the first two PCR rounds, each of which was run for around 9 cycles. The public reads were run again by TCRdb, first through fastp at Q25 and then through MiXCR, and only productive beta chains were kept. Identical CDR3 proteins give one entry, which carries the most common genes and DNA. Present in this sample are some 190,000 distinct CDR3 sequences, roughly 80% of which were seen just once. 18% of the sample lies in the top ten.

Without any cell sorting, total RNA and DNA were co-extracted from roughly 21-30 mg of bulk tissue using the AllPrep DNA/RNA mini kit. Sequencing was carried out using tumor tissue from primary liver carcinoma. These receptors were collected from a middle-aged man with primary liver carcinoma and hepatitis B virus infection.

About this clonotype itself: A single base separates this from a much larger clone, so it may be a read error. The rearrangement joins TRBV7-9 to TRBJ2-3; 8 nucleotides line up with TRBD1. The CDR3 spans 15 residues. Germline CDR1 and CDR2: SEHNR and FQNEAQ (reference sequence). V was clipped by 6 bases and J by 5 bases; unmatched bases: 10. For the CDR3, the DNA is TGTGCCAGCAGTAGGAGGGGACAGGACATAGATACGCAGTATTTT. Protein product: CASSRRGQDIDTQYF.

As to this clonotype: One end of the junction does not line up with germline, which may come from a read error. This rearrangement joins TRBV6-5 to TRBJ1-4; TRBD1 matches at 9 bases. CDR1 is MNHEY, CDR2 SVGAGI, per germline. The CDR3 consists of 15 residues. The chain's CDR3 is CASTVQGAANEKLFF. CDR3 DNA sequence: TGTGCCAGCACCGTACAGGGGGCGGCTAATGAAAAATTGTTTTTT.

This sequence joins TRBV14 and TRBJ2-1; no firm D call. The assigned J gene may be wrong: the sequence end matches TRBJ2-7 better. This CDR3 spans 16 amino acids. Germline-derived CDR1 and CDR2 are SGHDN and FVKESK. In DNA, the CDR3 is TGTGCCAGCAGTGCCGTAGTGGGATTGGTAAACGATGAGCAGTACTTC. Translation gives CASSAVVGLVNDEQYF.

On this clonotype itself: One base away lies a much larger clone, so this may be a sequencing read error. The V and J genes are TRBV7-9 and TRBJ2-5; no clear D. The V and J ends lost 5 bases and 5 bases respectively, with 9 bases between them. Germline V gives CDR1 SEHNR, CDR2 FQNEAQ (reference sequence). This CDR3 region has 12 residues. CDR3 in amino acids: CASSITTETQYF. The DNA for the CDR3 is TGTGCCAGCAGCATCACCACGGAGACCCAGTACTTC.

The chain combines TRBV14 with TRBJ2-1; D call uncertain. Trimming shortened V by 6 bases and J by 6 bases, and 21 bases separated the two germline ends. The CDR3 totals 16 residues. From germline, CDR1 is SGHDN and CDR2 FVKESK. The chain's CDR3 is CASSAVAGWLSNEQFF. CDR3 nucleotides: TGTGCCAGCAGTGCCGTAGCTGGATGGCTAAGCAATGAGCAGTTCTTC.

The chain links TRBV5-6 to TRBJ1-1; possible D gene TRBD1, 6 bases. Trimming left V 8 bases short and J 6 bases short, with 23 bases between. The CDR3 length is 15 residues. The germline V gene encodes CDR1 SGHDT and CDR2 YYEEEE. DNA of the CDR3: TGTGCCAGAGGCTTGGGGGGGACGGGGGCCCCTGAAGCTTTCTTT. Its translation is CARGLGGTGAPEAFF.

Regarding this clonotype: Since a much larger clone is just one base distant, this may be a read error. The V call is TRBV5-1, the J call TRBJ1-4; D ambiguous. This CDR3 comprises 16 residues. Germline V gene data show CDR1 as SGHRS and CDR2 as YFSETQ. The CDR3 DNA reads TGCGTCAGCAGCTTGTGGGGTCAACGGGCTAATGAAAAACTGTTTTTT. This sequence encodes CVSSLWGQRANEKLFF.

About this clonotype itself: Mismatch with germline at one junction end may stem from a read error. The chain links TRBV4-1 to TRBJ1-5, with a tentative D call TRBD1 (5 bases). CDR1 is MGHRA, CDR2 YSYEKL, per germline. This CDR3 has 15 residues. The CDR3 nucleotides are TGCGCCAGCAGTCCCGTAGAGGGGAGCAATCAGCCTCAGCACTTT. It codes for CASSPVEGSNQPQHF.

A word on this clonotype: At one of its ends the junction is not consistent with the germline gene, which may arise from a read error. The rearrangement links TRBV6-6 to TRBJ1-6; D perhaps matches TRBD1 (5 bases). Germline V gene lookup returns CDR1 MNHNY and CDR2 SVGAGI (reference sequence). The CDR3 loop spans 13 amino acids. Written as DNA, the CDR3 is TGTGGGAGCAGTAATACAGGAATTTCACCCCTTCTCTTT. Encoded protein: CGSSNTGISPLLF.

The J gene is TRBJ2-1, the V gene TRBV29-1, with 8 bases lining up with TRBD1. The V segment lost 3 bases and the J segment 8 bases; nucleotides outside the gene matches: 12. The CDR3 consists of 15 residues. Germline-derived CDR1 and CDR2 are SQVTM and ANQGSEA. In nucleotides, the CDR3 is TGCAGCGTTGAGTTCAGGACAGGGAGCTTTTATGAGCAGTTCTTC. This gives the protein CSVEFRTGSFYEQFF.

Comment on this clonotype: The junction shows a germline mismatch at one end, possibly a read error. This chain joins TRBV12-3 or TRBV12-4 and TRBJ1-6; D might be TRBD1 (5 bases). This CDR3 has 14 amino acids. The CDR3, as DNA: TGTGCCAGTAGTTTGAGACAGTATAATTCACCCCTCCACTTT. Its protein product is CASSLRQYNSPLHF.

As regards this clonotype: An end of the junction differs from the germline gene, which may be a read error. The gene calls are TRBV29-1 and TRBJ2-7; D not certain. Germline V gene data show CDR1 as SQVTM and CDR2 as ANQGSEA. This CDR3 is built from 13 residues. Here the CDR3 DNA reads TGCACCGTTTTGGGGATTACTTTCTATGAGCAGTACTTC. Encoded protein: CTVLGITFYEQYF.

A remark on this clonotype: No conserved phenylalanine or tryptophan ends this CDR3, so it is likely a read error. No DNA is shown, since the ends of the CDR3 on it are uncertain; the CDR3 is the one TCRdb lists. The chain couples TRBV4-3 to TRBJ2-7; TRBD2 is the table's D call, not checked against the DNA. The length of the CDR3 is 15 amino acids, counting both ends. The germline CDR1 and CDR2 sequences are LGHNA and YSLEER. The CDR3 region is CASSQDRASGYEHYL.

Concerning this clonotype itself: The junction and the germline gene differ at one end; a read error may be behind it. This rearrangement joins TRBV11-2 to TRBJ2-1, with D unresolved. The germline CDR1 and CDR2 sequences are SGHAT and FQNNGV. This CDR3 contains 17 residues. The CDR3 is CVISLGNMASSYNERFF. The DNA of the CDR3 is TGTGTCATCAGCTTAGGTAACATGGCGAGCTCCTACAATGAGCGGTTCTTC.

This clonotype was detected ten times or more. The chain employs TRBV6-6 and TRBJ1-5, with D tentatively TRBD1 (5 bases). CDR3 size: 16 residues. Germline V gives CDR1 MNHNY, CDR2 SVGAGI (reference sequence). Trimming removed 7 bases at V and 7 bases at J, with 23 bases between. The CDR3 bases are TGTGCCAGCACCCAGGGCCGCGACGGCCTAGGACAGCCCCAGCATTTT. Encoded protein: CASTQGRDGLGQPQHF.